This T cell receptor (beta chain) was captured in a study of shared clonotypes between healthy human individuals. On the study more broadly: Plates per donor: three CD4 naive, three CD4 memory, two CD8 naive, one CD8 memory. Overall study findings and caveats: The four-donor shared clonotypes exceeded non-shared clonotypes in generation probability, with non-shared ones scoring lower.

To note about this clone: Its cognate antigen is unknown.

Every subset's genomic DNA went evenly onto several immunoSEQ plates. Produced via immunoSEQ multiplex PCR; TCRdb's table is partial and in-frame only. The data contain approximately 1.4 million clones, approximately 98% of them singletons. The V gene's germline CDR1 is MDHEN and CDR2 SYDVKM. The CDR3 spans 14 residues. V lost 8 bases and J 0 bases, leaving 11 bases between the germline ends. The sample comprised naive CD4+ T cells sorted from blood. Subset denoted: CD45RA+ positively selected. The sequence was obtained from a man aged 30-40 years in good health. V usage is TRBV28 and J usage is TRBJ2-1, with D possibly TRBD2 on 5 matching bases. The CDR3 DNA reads TGTGCCAGCCTCCCGGGGAGCTCCTACAATGAGCAGTTCTTC. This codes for CASLPGSSYNEQFF.